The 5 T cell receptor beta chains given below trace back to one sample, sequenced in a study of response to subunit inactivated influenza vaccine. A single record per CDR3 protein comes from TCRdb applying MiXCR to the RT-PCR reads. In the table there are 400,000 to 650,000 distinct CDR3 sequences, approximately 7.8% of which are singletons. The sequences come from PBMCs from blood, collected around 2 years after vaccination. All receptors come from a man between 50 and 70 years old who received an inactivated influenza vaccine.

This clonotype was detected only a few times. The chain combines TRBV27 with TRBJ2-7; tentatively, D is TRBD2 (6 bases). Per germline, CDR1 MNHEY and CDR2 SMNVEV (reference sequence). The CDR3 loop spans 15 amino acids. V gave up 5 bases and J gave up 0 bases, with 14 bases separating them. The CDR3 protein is CASSPGRGLSYEQYF. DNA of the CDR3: TGTGCCAGCAGTCCGGGGCGGGGACTCTCCTACGAGCAGTACTTC.

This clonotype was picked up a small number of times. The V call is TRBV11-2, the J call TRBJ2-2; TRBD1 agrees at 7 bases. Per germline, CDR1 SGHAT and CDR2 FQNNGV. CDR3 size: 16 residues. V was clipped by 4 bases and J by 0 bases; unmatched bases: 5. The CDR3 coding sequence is TGTGCCAGCAGCTGGAGGACAGGATCGAACACCGGGGAGCTGTTTTTT. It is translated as CASSWRTGSNTGELFF.

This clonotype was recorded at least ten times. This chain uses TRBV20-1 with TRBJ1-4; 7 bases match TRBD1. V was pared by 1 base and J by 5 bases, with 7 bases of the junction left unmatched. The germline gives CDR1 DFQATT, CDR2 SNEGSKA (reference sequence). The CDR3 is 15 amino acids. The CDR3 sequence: CSARARQGSNEKLFF. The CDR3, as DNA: TGCAGTGCTAGAGCCCGACAGGGCTCCAATGAAAAACTGTTTTTT.

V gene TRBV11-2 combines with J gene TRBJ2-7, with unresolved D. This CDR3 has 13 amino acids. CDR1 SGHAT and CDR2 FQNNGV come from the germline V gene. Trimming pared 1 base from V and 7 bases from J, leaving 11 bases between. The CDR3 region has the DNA TGTGCCAGCAGCTTAGGCGCGAGTTCGGAGCAGTACTTC. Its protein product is CASSLGASSEQYF.

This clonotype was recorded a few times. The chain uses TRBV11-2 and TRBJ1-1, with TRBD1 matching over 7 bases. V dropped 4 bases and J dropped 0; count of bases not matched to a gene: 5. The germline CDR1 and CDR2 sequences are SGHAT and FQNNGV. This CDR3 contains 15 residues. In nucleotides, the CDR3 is TGTGCCAGCAGCTCACTGGGACAGCTGAACACTGAAGCTTTCTTT. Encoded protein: CASSSLGQLNTEAFF.